This passage covers 19 T cell receptor beta chains from one sample sequenced in a study of blood T cell repertoires in COVID-19. TCRdb's table, derived via immunoSEQ multiplex PCR, lists solely in-frame clones and lacks some. The repertoire consists of 50,000 to 65,000 clones, with roughly 88% occurring once and the leading ten covering around 5%. The sequenced sample consisted of peripheral blood. The receptors come from a man aged 60 to 75 with acute or convalescent COVID-19.

V usage is TRBV28 and J usage is TRBJ2-7, with D possibly matching TRBD2 (6 bases). The germline CDR1 and CDR2 sequences are MDHEN and SYDVKM. V was pared by 1 base and J by 7 bases, with 11 bases between. CDR3 size: 13 residues. CDR3 coding DNA: TGTGCCAGCAGTTTATCGGGAGTGCGGGAGCAGTACTTC. Residues: CASSLSGVREQYF.

This chain uses TRBV28 with TRBJ1-5; D is perhaps TRBD1 (5 bases). The germline CDR1 and CDR2 sequences are MDHEN and SYDVKM. CDR3 size: 14 residues. V was trimmed by 6 bases and J by 5 bases, leaving 14 bases between them. The chain's CDR3 is CASRAEGSYQPQHF. As DNA, the CDR3 is TGTGCCAGCAGGGCGGAGGGGTCCTATCAGCCCCAGCATTTT. The variable domain in full, with the rest retrieved from reference TRBV28 and TRBJ1-5, is DVKVTQSSRYLVKRTGEKVFLECVQDMDHENMFWYRQDPGLGLRLIYFSYDVKMKEKGDIPEGYSVSREKKERFSLILESASTNQTSMYLCASRAEGSYQPQHFGDGTRLSIL.

This sequence joins TRBV19 and TRBJ1-1; 8 bases align to TRBD1. CDR1 is LNHDA and CDR2 is SQIVND in the germline V gene (reference sequence). Trimming removed 3 bases from V and 4 bases from J; junction bases left unmatched: 7. This CDR3 is built from 15 residues. CDR3 DNA: TGTGCCAGTAGTATTCCCGGACAGGGTGGCACTGAAGCTTTCTTT. It translates to CASSIPGQGGTEAFF.

The chain employs TRBV21-1 and TRBJ2-7; the table's D call of TRBD2 was not tested on the DNA. TRBV21-1 is given as a pseudogene. This CDR3 is 12 amino acids long. The CDR3 nucleotides are TGTGCCAGCAGCTCCCAAGCCACCCCTCAGTACTTC. It encodes CASSSQATPQYF.

The chain links TRBV19 to TRBJ1-5; 11 nucleotides match TRBD1. The V gene's germline CDR1 is LNHDA and CDR2 SQIVND (reference sequence). This CDR3 contains 15 residues. The V segment lost 1 base and the J segment 10 bases; nucleotides outside the gene matches: 6. Here the CDR3 DNA reads TGTGCCAGTAGTATAGGAGGGGGACAGGGGGTACCCCAGCATTTT. It yields the protein CASSIGGGQGVPQHF.

The chain is built from TRBV29-1 and TRBJ1-2; TRBD1 matches 12 bases. The CDR3 is 15 amino acids. With 6 bases clipped from V and 6 bases from J, the junction kept 11 bases outside the gene matches. Germline V gene data show CDR1 as SQVTM and CDR2 as ANQGSEA. The CDR3 DNA reads TGCAGCGTCAGGGACAGGGGGCGACGGGTTAATGGCTACACCTTC. Protein sequence: CSVRDRGRRVNGYTF.

The chain uses TRBV20-1 and TRBJ2-3, with 9 bases aligning to TRBD1. Germline V gene lookup returns CDR1 DFQATT and CDR2 SNEGSKA (reference sequence). This CDR3 is 14 amino acids long. V lost 3 bases and J lost 1; bases outside the gene matches: 2. The CDR3 sequence is CSASRDRGTDTQYF. CDR3 sequence (DNA): TGCAGTGCTAGTAGGGACAGGGGCACAGATACGCAGTATTTT.

The J gene is TRBJ1-1, the V gene TRBV9; 9 positions match TRBD1. Germline V gene sequence: CDR1 SGDLS, CDR2 YYNGEE. The CDR3 runs to 18 residues. The V segment lost 4 bases and the J segment 3 bases; nucleotides outside the gene matches: 16. This CDR3 reads CASSPKLGFRDRDTEAFF. The CDR3 DNA sequence: TGTGCCAGCAGCCCTAAGCTGGGTTTCCGGGACAGGGACACTGAAGCTTTCTTT.

V and J are TRBV28 and TRBJ1-2; possibly TRBD1 for D (5 bases). The CDR3 extends over 16 amino acids. V lost 6 bases and J lost 0, with 17 bases in between. Germline CDR1 reads MDHEN; CDR2 reads SYDVKM. CDR3 residues: CASRGGRGRANYGYTF. CDR3 sequence (DNA): TGTGCCAGCAGGGGAGGACGGGGACGAGCTAACTATGGCTACACCTTC.

The chain couples TRBV25-1 to TRBJ1-1; no reliable D call. CDR1 and CDR2 (germline): MGHDK, SYGVNS. The CDR3 is 12 amino acids. Trimming cost V 8 bases and J 3 bases, with 10 bases left between them. CDR3: CASPHRDTEAFF. In DNA form, the CDR3 reads TGTGCCAGCCCACATCGGGACACTGAAGCTTTCTTT.

The V gene is TRBV5-4, the J gene TRBJ2-7, with TRBD2 matching 10 bases. J gave up 2 bases and V 0 bases, and 2 bases lay outside the gene matches. The CDR3 is 15 amino acids. The germline gives CDR1 SGHNT, CDR2 YYREEE (reference sequence). The CDR3 here is CASSLGLAGAYEQYF. In nucleotides, the CDR3 is TGTGCCAGCAGCTTGGGGCTAGCGGGGGCCTACGAGCAGTACTTC.

The chain is built from TRBV10-3 and TRBJ1-3; D is perhaps TRBD1 (5 bases). Germline CDR1 and CDR2: ENHRY and SYGVKD. V shed 10 bases and J shed 0 bases, with 19 bases lying between them. The CDR3 runs 16 residues. CDR3 coding DNA: TGTGCCAGCGGGACGGACCCTCCGAGCTCTGGAAACACCATATATTTT. It specifies CASGTDPPSSGNTIYF.

The V call is TRBV29-1, the J call TRBJ2-7; 11 bases agree with TRBD2. V was pared by 5 bases and J by 3 bases, with 12 bases of the junction left unmatched. CDR3 size: 16 residues. From germline, CDR1 is SQVTM and CDR2 ANQGSEA. The CDR3 loop is CSVRSRTSGSSYEQYF. The CDR3 bases are TGCAGCGTTCGCTCTCGGACTAGCGGGTCGAGCTACGAGCAGTACTTC.

This sequence joins TRBV28 and TRBJ2-7, with 12 bases matching TRBD2. The CDR3 is made up of 18 amino acids. V dropped 6 bases and J dropped 2; count of bases not matched to a gene: 14. Germline CDR1 is MDHEN and CDR2 is SYDVKM. The DNA of the CDR3 is TGTGCCAGCAGCCCACCTCTCACCTGGACTAGCGGGGCCTACGAGCAGTACTTC. Amino acids: CASSPPLTWTSGAYEQYF.

The chain employs TRBV27 and TRBJ2-7; TRBD1 is a possible D gene (6 bases). CDR3 length: 15 amino acids. V lost 6 bases and J 4 bases, leaving 19 bases between the germline ends. Germline V lookup: CDR1 MNHEY, CDR2 SMNVEV (reference sequence). The CDR3 sequence: CASSFLGERGYEQYF. As DNA, the CDR3 is TGTGCCAGCAGCTTTTTGGGGGAAAGGGGGTACGAGCAGTACTTC.

The chain has TRBV2 and TRBJ2-1; D is ambiguous. This CDR3 has 16 amino acids. Trimming removed 0 bases from V and 14 bases from J, with 23 bases in between. Germline-derived CDR1 and CDR2 are SNHLY and FYNNEI. In DNA form, the CDR3 reads TGTGCCAGCAGTGAAGCGAAGGCGACGTGGGCTCCTACGGAGTTCTTC. Amino acids: CASSEAKATWAPTEFF. Based on the CDR3 plus reference TRBV2 and TRBJ2-1, the full variable domain is EPEVTQTPSHQVTQMGQEVILRCVPISNHLYFYWYRQILGQKVEFLVSFYNNEISEKSEIFDDQFSVERPDGSNFTLKIRSTKLEDSAMYFCASSEAKATWAPTEFFGPGTRLTVL.

The chain uses TRBV14 and TRBJ2-1, with TRBD2 identical over 8 bases. This CDR3 contains 18 residues. Trimming cost V 0 bases and J 1 base; bases outside gene matches: 8. Per germline, CDR1 SGHDN and CDR2 FVKESK. The CDR3 is CASSQEGWREESYNEQFF. The CDR3 DNA follows: TGTGCCAGCAGCCAAGAGGGCTGGCGGGAGGAATCCTACAATGAGCAGTTCTTC.

The rearrangement links TRBV2 to TRBJ2-7; 7 bases are a match to TRBD1. The CDR3 covers 15 residues. Trimming at V came to 5 bases and at J to 0 bases, leaving 7 bases not matched to a gene. Germline lookup yields CDR1 SNHLY and CDR2 FYNNEI. The CDR3 sequence is CASSPEQGSSYEQYF. For the CDR3, the DNA is TGTGCCAGCAGTCCCGAACAGGGGTCCTCCTACGAGCAGTACTTC.

This sequence joins TRBV20-1 and TRBJ2-5; tentative D call: TRBD2 (5 bases). Germline CDR1 DFQATT, CDR2 SNEGSKA (reference sequence). Trimming stripped 3 bases from V and 1 base from J, with 15 bases between. This CDR3 comprises 15 residues. The CDR3 is CSASQWERAQETQYF. The CDR3 region has the DNA TGCAGTGCTAGTCAGTGGGAGCGAGCCCAAGAGACCCAGTACTTC.